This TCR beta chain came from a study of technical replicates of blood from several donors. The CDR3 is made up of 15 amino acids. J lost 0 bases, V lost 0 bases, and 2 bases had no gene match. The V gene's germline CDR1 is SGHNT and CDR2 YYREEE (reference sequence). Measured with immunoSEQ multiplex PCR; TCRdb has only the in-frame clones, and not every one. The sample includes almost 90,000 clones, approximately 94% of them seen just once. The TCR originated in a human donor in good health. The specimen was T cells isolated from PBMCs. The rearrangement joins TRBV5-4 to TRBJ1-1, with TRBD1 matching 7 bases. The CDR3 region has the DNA TGTGCCAGCAGCTTGGGAGGGGGCATGAACACTGAAGCTTTCTTT. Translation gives CASSLGGGMNTEAFF.